The clone carrying this T cell receptor beta chain was counted at least ten times. Antigen unknown. Molecules of cDNA were individually given unique molecular identifiers that were attached to them. TCRdb ran MiXCR on the 5' RACE reads and lists one entry per CDR3 protein. The sample includes 34,000 or so distinct CDR3 sequences, roughly 9.3% of them seen just once. The data belong to a study of early T cells in non-severe SARS-CoV-2 infection. Whole-study context: From unsorted whole blood, bulk RNA was sequenced, and the chains remained unpaired.

Overall study findings and caveats: CD4 and private specificities were missed by VDJdb matching, which favored anti-spike CD8 responses.

This CDR3 has 14 amino acids. Germline V gives CDR1 SGHTA, CDR2 FQGNSA. Trimming shortened V by 1 base and J by 8 bases, and 12 bases separated the two germline ends. The chain is built from TRBV7-2 and TRBJ2-1; D may be TRBD2 (5 bases). The receptor was isolated from an adult who was a healthcare worker with PCR-confirmed SARS-CoV-2 infection or an uninfected control (not recorded which). The sequencing sample was made of whole blood. The CDR3 bases are TGTGCCAGCAGCTTAGATGCCGGGGAATATGAGCAGTTCTTC. Translating gives CASSLDAGEYEQFF.